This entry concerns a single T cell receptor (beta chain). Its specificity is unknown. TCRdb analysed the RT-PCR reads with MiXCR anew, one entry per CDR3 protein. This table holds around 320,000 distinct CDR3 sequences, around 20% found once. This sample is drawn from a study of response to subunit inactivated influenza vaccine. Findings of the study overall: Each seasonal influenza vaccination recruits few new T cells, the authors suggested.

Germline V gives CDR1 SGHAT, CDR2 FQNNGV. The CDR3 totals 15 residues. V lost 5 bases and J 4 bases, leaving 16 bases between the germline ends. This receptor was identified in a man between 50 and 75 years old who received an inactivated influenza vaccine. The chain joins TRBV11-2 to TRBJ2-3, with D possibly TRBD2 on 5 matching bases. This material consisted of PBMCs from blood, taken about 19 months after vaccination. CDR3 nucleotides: TGTGCCAGCAGCCAGGCTTGGAGGTTCGCAGATACGCAGTATTTT. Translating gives CASSQAWRFADTQYF.